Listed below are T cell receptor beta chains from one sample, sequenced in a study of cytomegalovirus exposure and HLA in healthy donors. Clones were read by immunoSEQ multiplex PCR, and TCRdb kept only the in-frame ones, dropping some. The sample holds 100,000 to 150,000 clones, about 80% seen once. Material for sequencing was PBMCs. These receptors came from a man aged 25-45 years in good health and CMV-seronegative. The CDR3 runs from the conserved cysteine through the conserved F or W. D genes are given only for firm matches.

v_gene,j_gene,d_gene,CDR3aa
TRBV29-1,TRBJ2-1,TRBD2,CSARGGLAGKQFF
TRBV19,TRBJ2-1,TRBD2,CASSTTSGRAFNEQFF
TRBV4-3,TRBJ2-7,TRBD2,CASSQDVAGGWYEQYF
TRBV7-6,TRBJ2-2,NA,CASSGGTYTGELFF
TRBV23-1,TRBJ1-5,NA,CASKEVGRTSGNQPQHF
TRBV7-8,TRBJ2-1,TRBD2,CASGPLAGINNEQFF
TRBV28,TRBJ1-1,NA,CASSDRIRECEAFF
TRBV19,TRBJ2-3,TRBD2,CASSTRTSGFPEGTQYF
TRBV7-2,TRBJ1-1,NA,CASSLYGGQVATEAFF
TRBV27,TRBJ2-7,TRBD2,CATRLARGYEQYF
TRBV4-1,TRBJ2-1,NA,CASSQDGHSSYNEQFF
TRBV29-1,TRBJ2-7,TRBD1,CSVAGRGSSYEQYF
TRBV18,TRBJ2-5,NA,CASSLNQETQYF
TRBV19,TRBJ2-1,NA,CASSYYRGSYNEQFF
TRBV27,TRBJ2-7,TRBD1,CATSSRGRNIWYEQYF
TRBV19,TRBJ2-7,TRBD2,CASSMTGTSSYEQYF
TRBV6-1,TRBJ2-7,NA,CASRTAPDRYYEQYF
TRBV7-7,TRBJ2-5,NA,CASSLGRGETQYF
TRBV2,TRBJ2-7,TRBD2,CAAGGYEQYF
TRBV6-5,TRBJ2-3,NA,CASSPGVLGTDTQYF
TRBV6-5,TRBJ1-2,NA,CASSYGGYGYTF
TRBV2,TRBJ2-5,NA,CASKTDSSVAQYF
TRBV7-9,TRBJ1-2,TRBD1,CASSSGTGEKFDGYTF
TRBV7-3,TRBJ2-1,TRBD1,CASSLSTGDGYNEQFF
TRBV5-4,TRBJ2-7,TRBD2,CASSWGTSGSYEQYF
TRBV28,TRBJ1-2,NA,CASSLGGSYGYTF
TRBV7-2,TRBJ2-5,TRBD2,CASSFSGRETQYF
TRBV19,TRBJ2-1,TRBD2,CASNSGREGNEQFF
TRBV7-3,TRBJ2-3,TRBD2,CASSLIAGGTDTQYF
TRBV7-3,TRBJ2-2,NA,CASSLNRGSGELFF
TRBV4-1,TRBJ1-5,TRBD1,CASSTTGEKPQNF
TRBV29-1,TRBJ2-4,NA,CSVEVGRDRAKNIQYF
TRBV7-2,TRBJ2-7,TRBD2,CASSLGPGRGRITYEQYF
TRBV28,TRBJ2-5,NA,CASKSGQNQETQYF
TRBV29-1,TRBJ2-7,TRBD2,CSVEGAGVGHEQYF
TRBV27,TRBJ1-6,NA,CASSETQYNSPLHF
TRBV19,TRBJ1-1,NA,CASSVPYYQNTEAFF
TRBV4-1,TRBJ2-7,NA,CASSQVVRGVLAPRYEQYF
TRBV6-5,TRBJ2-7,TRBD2,CASGARGLGTYEQYF